A single sample gave rise to the 23 T cell receptor beta chains below, sequenced in a study of post-analysis software for immune sequencing data. Their target antigens are unknown. Study-wide points: Four or five TRBV segments were more frequent in patients than controls; TRBV5-6, TRBV5-1 and TRBV20-1 belonged to this group.

TCR beta libraries were prepared from cDNA with unique molecular identifiers. TCRdb reanalysed the PCR reads using MiXCR and keeps one entry per CDR3 protein. Of about 460,000 distinct CDR3 sequences listed, roughly 45% were seen once; the top ten hold about an eighth. Sequenced input: blood. Source of these receptors: a girl aged 5 to 17 with multiple sclerosis.

The table lists this clonotype with a few counts. V and J are TRBV6-5 and TRBJ2-1; 8 nucleotides match TRBD1. The CDR3 consists of 15 residues. With 10 bases clipped from V and 4 bases from J, the junction kept 12 bases outside the gene matches. The germline V gene has CDR1 MNHEY and CDR2 SVGAGI. CDR3: CATKSGTGGYNEQFF. The CDR3 nucleotides are TGTGCCACCAAGTCGGGAACAGGGGGTTACAATGAGCAGTTCTTC.

This clonotype showed up just once. The chain carries TRBV9 and TRBJ2-5, with a weak D call TRBD2 (5 bases). The J call may be faulty, since TRBJ2-7 better matches the DNA end. Germline CDR1 and CDR2: SGDLS and YYNGEE. The length of the CDR3 is 14 residues. The CDR3 is CASSPPEALYEQYF. In DNA, the CDR3 is TGTGCCAGCAGCCCCCCGGAGGCCCTATACGAGCAGTACTTC.

V and J are TRBV5-1 and TRBJ2-6, with a weak D call TRBD1 (5 bases). Germline CDR1 is SGHRS and CDR2 is YFSETQ. The CDR3 covers 18 residues. V lost 0 bases and J lost 0, with 13 bases in between. The CDR3 DNA reads as TGCGCCAGCAGCTTGGCGGCAGGGATCCACTCTGGGGCCAACGTCCTGACTTTC. It encodes CASSLAAGIHSGANVLTF.

This rearrangement joins TRBV4-1 to TRBJ2-1; D is unresolved. Trimming removed 0 bases from V and 5 bases from J, with 8 bases in between. The CDR3 runs to 14 residues. Germline CDR1 MGHRA, CDR2 YSYEKL. This CDR3 reads CASSQDIRNNEQFF. CDR3 nucleotide sequence: TGCGCCAGCAGCCAAGATATCAGGAACAATGAGCAGTTCTTC.

V usage is TRBV4-2 and J usage is TRBJ1-1; a possible D gene is TRBD1 (5 bases). Germline V gene lookup returns CDR1 LGHNA and CDR2 YNFKEQ. The length of the CDR3 is 14 residues. With 4 bases removed from V and 1 base from J, the gap between germline ends came to 10 bases. CDR3 sequence: CASSPGLSNTEAFF. The CDR3 DNA follows: TGTGCCAGCAGCCCGGGACTCTCGAACACTGAAGCTTTCTTT.

The chain joins TRBV5-6 to TRBJ2-5; D might be TRBD2 (5 bases). The J call may not be correct, given that the DNA end is closer to TRBJ2-7. Germline CDR1 SGHDT, CDR2 YYEEEE. The CDR3 is made up of 15 amino acids. Here the CDR3 DNA reads TGTGCCAGCTTGCGGGTGAGGCGCGGCGCCTACGAGCAGTACTTC. Protein sequence: CASLRVRRGAYEQYF.

The chain is built from TRBV28 and TRBJ2-4; D not certain. Germline V gives CDR1 MDHEN, CDR2 SYDVKM. V was trimmed by 0 bases and J by 0 bases, leaving 9 bases between them. The CDR3 runs to 16 residues. The CDR3 region is CASSLWQVLAKNIQYF. The CDR3 DNA reads TGTGCCAGCAGTTTATGGCAGGTTCTAGCCAAAAACATTCAGTACTTC.

This clonotype was detected many times. CDR3 loop: CASSLPGQGYNEQFF. In DNA form, the CDR3 reads TGCGCCAGCAGCTTACCGGGACAGGGGTACAATGAGCAGTTCTTC. The gene calls are TRBV5-1 and TRBJ2-1, with 10 bases aligning to TRBD1. The CDR3 spans 15 residues. Germline V gene lookup returns CDR1 SGHRS and CDR2 YFSETQ. V dropped 2 bases and J dropped 4; count of bases not matched to a gene: 3.

This clonotype was counted between two and nine times. The genes are TRBV27 and TRBJ2-7, with TRBD2 as a possible D gene (6 bases). The V gene lost 5 bases and the J gene lost 3 bases, with 14 bases spanning the gap. Germline V lookup: CDR1 MNHEY, CDR2 SMNVEV (reference sequence). This CDR3 spans 14 amino acids. The CDR3 nucleotides read TGTGCCAGCAGTAGATTACGGGAGCTCTACGAGCAGTACTTC. Translating it yields CASSRLRELYEQYF.

This clonotype has more than one count but fewer than ten. This chain links TRBV28 with TRBJ2-7; D is unclear. The germline V and J ends were trimmed by 10 bases and 0 bases, with 7 bases remaining between them. Germline assignment: CDR1 MDHEN and CDR2 SYDVKM. The CDR3 extends over 11 amino acids. The CDR3 here is CATDNSYEQYF. The CDR3 region has the DNA TGTGCCACCGACAACTCCTACGAGCAGTACTTC.

This sequence joins TRBV12-3 or TRBV12-4 and TRBJ2-2; 10 bases are shared with TRBD2. The J segment lost 4 bases and the V segment lost 4 bases, leaving 9 bases of the junction unmatched. The CDR3 runs to 17 residues. The CDR3 region is CASSWASGRVVTGELFF. The CDR3 DNA reads as TGTGCCAGCAGTTGGGCTAGCGGGAGAGTGGTCACCGGGGAGCTGTTTTTT.

The V call is TRBV20-1, the J call TRBJ1-5; D is undetermined. Trimming removed 6 bases from V and 0 bases from J, with 12 bases in between. The CDR3 contains 14 residues. Germline V gene data show CDR1 as DFQATT and CDR2 as SNEGSKA (reference sequence). This chain's CDR3 is CSASLGTSNQPQHF. Here the CDR3 DNA reads TGCAGTGCCAGTCTGGGAACTAGCAATCAGCCCCAGCATTTT.

The chain has TRBV10-2 and TRBJ2-4; possible D gene TRBD1, 6 bases. CDR1 is WSHSY and CDR2 is SAAADI in the germline V gene. This CDR3 has 15 amino acids. The V end was cut by 6 bases, the J end by 15 bases, with 27 bases between. CDR3 coding DNA: TGCGCCAGCAGAAAGGACAGCACCCTTTCTGAAAGTCCGTACTTC. Encoded protein: CASRKDSTLSESPYF.

This clonotype appeared a few times. The J gene is TRBJ2-7, the V gene TRBV18; 8 bases are a match to TRBD2. The CDR3 loop spans 15 amino acids. CDR1 KGHSH and CDR2 LQKENI come from the germline V gene. V shed 2 bases, J shed 0 bases, and the junction held 3 bases outside the gene matches. CDR3 protein: CASSPVAGGSYEQYF. The CDR3 nucleotides are TGTGCCAGCTCACCAGTTGCGGGAGGCTCCTACGAGCAGTACTTC.

CDR3 DNA sequence: TGTGCCAGCAGCTTAGTCTCTAGCGGAGCCGAGGCGCAGTATTTT. It codes for CASSLVSSGAEAQYF. This rearrangement joins TRBV11-2 to TRBJ2-3; 7 nucleotides match TRBD2. Germline lookup yields CDR1 SGHAT and CDR2 FQNNGV. There are 15 residues in the CDR3. V dropped 1 base and J dropped 10; count of bases not matched to a gene: 11.

This clonotype was seen only a few times. This chain joins TRBV7-2 and TRBJ2-5; tentatively, D is TRBD1 (5 bases). The V gene lost 1 base and the J gene lost 3 bases, with 15 bases spanning the gap. Germline CDR1 reads SGHTA; CDR2 reads FQGNSA. The CDR3 extends over 16 amino acids. The CDR3, as DNA: TGTGCCAGCAGCTTAGTAATCCAGGGCGGAGAAGAGACCCAGTACTTC. This translates into CASSLVIQGGEETQYF.

The chain joins TRBV27 to TRBJ1-1; no clear D gene. Trimming took 0 bases from V and 2 from J, leaving 13 bases between them. Germline values: CDR1 MNHEY, CDR2 SMNVEV (reference sequence). The CDR3 length is 16 residues. The CDR3 bases are TGTGCCAGCAGTTTATCCTGGGTTCCTGGCAACACTGAAGCTTTCTTT. Protein: CASSLSWVPGNTEAFF.

This clonotype showed up just a few times. This sequence joins TRBV29-1 and TRBJ2-5; D remains ambiguous. The CDR3 is made up of 14 amino acids. V was pared by 3 bases and J by 1 base, with 12 bases between. The germline V gene has CDR1 SQVTM and CDR2 ANQGSEA. CDR3 bases: TGCAGCGTTGATCGACGGGTCCCCCAAGAGACCCAGTACTTC. This sequence encodes CSVDRRVPQETQYF.

CDR3 region: CASSEAYRSTSGANVLTF. As DNA, the CDR3 is TGTGCCAGCAGTGAAGCCTACAGGTCTACCTCTGGGGCCAACGTCCTGACTTTC. The rearrangement links TRBV6-1 to TRBJ2-6, with D perhaps matching TRBD1 (5 bases). CDR3 size: 18 residues. V lost 0 bases, J lost 0 bases, and 12 bases lay in between. Per germline, CDR1 MNHNS and CDR2 SASEGT.

J is TRBJ1-1 and V is TRBV4-1; no firm D call. V shed 0 bases and J shed 2 bases, with 7 bases lying between them. The CDR3 length is 14 residues. Germline lookup yields CDR1 MGHRA and CDR2 YSYEKL. The chain's CDR3 is CASSQDYRNTEAFF. The CDR3 coding sequence is TGCGCCAGCAGCCAAGACTATCGTAACACTGAAGCTTTCTTT.

The rearrangement uses TRBV4-1 and TRBJ2-5; D is unclear. The CDR3 length is 17 residues. Germline V gives CDR1 MGHRA, CDR2 YSYEKL. V dropped 1 base and J dropped 2 bases, with 17 bases sitting between them. The CDR3 nucleotides read TGCGCCAGCAGCCAAGGCTGGAGTTTAGACCCTCAAGAGACCCAGTACTTC. Translating gives CASSQGWSLDPQETQYF.

The chain is built from TRBV5-5 and TRBJ1-4; 11 nucleotides agree with TRBD1. The CDR3 covers 14 residues. The V and J ends lost 3 bases and 7 bases, in that order; junction bases with no gene match: 2. Germline values: CDR1 SGHKS, CDR2 YYEKEE (reference sequence). The CDR3 sequence is CASSWDRGGEKLFF. CDR3 in DNA: TGTGCCAGCAGCTGGGACAGGGGGGGTGAAAAACTGTTTTTT.

The rearrangement joins TRBV7-2 to TRBJ2-7; tentative D call: TRBD2 (5 bases). This CDR3 spans 15 amino acids. Per germline, CDR1 SGHTA and CDR2 FQGNSA. V lost 5 bases and J 0 bases, leaving 14 bases between the germline ends. The CDR3 DNA is TGTGCCAGCAGCCGACGGACGGGAAGCTCCTACGAGCAGTACTTC. It codes for CASSRRTGSSYEQYF. The entire variable domain, with the rest obtained from reference TRBV7-2 and TRBJ2-7, is as follows: GAGVSQSPSNKVTEKGKDVELRCDPISGHTALYWYRQSLGQGLEFLIYFQGNSAPDKSGLPSDRFSAERTGGSVSTLTIQRTQQEDSAVYLCASSRRTGSSYEQYFGPGTRLTVT.